The T cell receptor (beta chain) under discussion was sequenced for a study of CD8 T cells in ankylosing spondylitis. This clonotype has ten or more counts. Its antigen is undetermined. It was by quantitative 5'-RACE with molecular barcodes that TCR beta libraries were made. TCRdb called the 5' RACE reads again in MiXCR, with one record for every CDR3 protein. In the table there are 35,000 to 50,000 distinct CDR3 sequences, roughly 11% of which are singletons. Study-level points and caveats: The study looked at matched synovial fluid samples from ankylosing spondylitis patients. Disease-linked clones were reported to be significantly enriched there. Made up of roughly 8 highly homologous variants, a TCR beta motif appeared characteristic of ankylosing spondylitis blood. Relatively scarce in peripheral blood, disease-linked clones were CD8+.

This clonotype was obtained from a male donor with ankylosing spondylitis or in good health (not recorded which). Material: blood, either unsorted or a sorted T cell fraction (not recorded which).

In nucleotides, the CDR3 is TGTGCCAGCAGTCACAACAATGAGCAGTTCTTC. It specifies CASSHNNEQFF. The chain has TRBV6-5 and TRBJ2-1; no firm D call. The germline V gene encodes CDR1 MNHEY and CDR2 SVGAGI. The V end lost 5 bases, the J end lost 5 bases, and 4 bases lay between the germline ends. CDR3 length: 11 amino acids.